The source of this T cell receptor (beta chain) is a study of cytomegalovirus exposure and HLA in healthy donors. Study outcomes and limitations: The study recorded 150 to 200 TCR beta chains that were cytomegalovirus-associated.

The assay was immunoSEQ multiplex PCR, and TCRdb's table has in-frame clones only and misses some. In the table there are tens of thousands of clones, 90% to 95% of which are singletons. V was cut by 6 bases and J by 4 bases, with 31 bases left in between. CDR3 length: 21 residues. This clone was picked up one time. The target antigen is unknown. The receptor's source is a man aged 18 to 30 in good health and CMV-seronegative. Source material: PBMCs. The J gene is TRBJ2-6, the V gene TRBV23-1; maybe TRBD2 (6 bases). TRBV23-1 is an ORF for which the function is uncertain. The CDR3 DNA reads TGCGCCAGCAGCCGCGAACTAGGAGGGCAATCCCACTCTAAAGGGGCCAACGTCCTGACTTTC. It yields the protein CASSRELGGQSHSKGANVLTF.